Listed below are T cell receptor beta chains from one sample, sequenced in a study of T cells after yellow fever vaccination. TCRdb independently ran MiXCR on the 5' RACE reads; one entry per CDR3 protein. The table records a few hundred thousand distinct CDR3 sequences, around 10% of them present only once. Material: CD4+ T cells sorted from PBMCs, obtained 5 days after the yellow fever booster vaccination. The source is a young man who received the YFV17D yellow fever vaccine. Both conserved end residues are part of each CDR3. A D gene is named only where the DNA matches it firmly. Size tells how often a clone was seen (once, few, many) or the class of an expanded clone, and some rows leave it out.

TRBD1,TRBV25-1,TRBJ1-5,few,CASSDPRQGGYYSNQPQHF,TGTGCCAGCAGTGACCCTAGACAGGGGGGCTACTATAGCAATCAGCCCCAGCATTTT
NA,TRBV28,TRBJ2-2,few,CASSFRQLTGELFF,TGTGCCAGCAGTTTCAGGCAGCTCACCGGGGAGCTGTTTTTT
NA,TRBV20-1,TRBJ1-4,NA,CSARDPQTTNEKLFF,TGCAGTGCTAGAGATCCGCAGACAACTAATGAAAAACTGTTTTTT
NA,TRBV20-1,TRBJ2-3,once,CSARDAVQGTDTQYF,TGCAGTGCTAGAGATGCGGTCCAGGGTACAGATACGCAGTATTTT
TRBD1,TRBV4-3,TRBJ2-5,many,CASSQDGGYRGETQYF,TGCGCCAGCAGCCAAGATGGGGGGTACAGGGGGGAGACCCAGTACTTC
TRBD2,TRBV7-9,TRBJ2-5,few,CASSFGGARETQYF,TGTGCCAGCAGCTTCGGGGGGGCCCGGGAGACCCAGTACTTC
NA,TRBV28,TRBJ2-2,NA,CASSFPFANTGELFF,TGTGCCAGCAGTTTCCCCTTCGCGAACACCGGGGAGCTGTTTTTT
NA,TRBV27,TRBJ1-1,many,CASRGTVYMNTEAFF,TGTGCCAGCAGGGGCACAGTTTATATGAACACTGAAGCTTTCTTT
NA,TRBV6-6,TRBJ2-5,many,CASTLSGTSKETQYF,TGTGCCAGCACCCTGTCGGGGACCAGTAAAGAGACCCAGTACTTC
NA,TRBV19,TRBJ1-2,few,CASSNPRTNYGYTF,TGTGCCAGTAGTAATCCCAGGACCAACTATGGCTACACCTTC